This TCR beta chain appears in the sequencing data of a study of cytotoxic CD8 clonotypes in ibrutinib-treated CLL. Whole-study context: Median treatment time before response sampling was roughly twelve months, range 6 to 36. Study results and limitations: Baseline clonality exceeded age-matched healthy donors and tracked circulating CD8+ T-cell counts.

The CDR3 runs 15 residues. J gave up 8 bases and V 7 bases, and 13 bases lay outside the gene matches. From germline, CDR1 is MDHEN and CDR2 SYDVKM. Produced via immunoSEQ multiplex PCR; TCRdb's table is partial and in-frame only. The sample shows 160,000 or so clones, over 65% of them seen only once. Note on this clone: Its target is unknown.

As input for TCR beta libraries, roughly 2 micrograms of genomic DNA came from cryopreserved PBMCs. This specimen consisted of PBMCs, obtained after 12 months of ibrutinib treatment. The receptor was derived from a human donor with chronic lymphocytic leukemia. V gene TRBV28 combines with J gene TRBJ2-1; 8 bases align to TRBD1. The CDR3 DNA reads as TGTGCCAGCACTAAGGGACAGGAGATACAAGATGAGCAGTTCTTC. As protein: CASTKGQEIQDEQFF.